The 2 T cell receptor beta chains listed next were all sequenced from one sample in a study of T cell responses to AZD1222 COVID-19 vaccine. TCRdb's copy holds only in-frame clones and misses some; the assay was immunoSEQ multiplex PCR. The sample comprises about 180,000 clones, almost 90% of which are singletons, and roughly 0.49% rests with the top ten. Sequenced material: peripheral blood, taken on day 0 of AZD1222 vaccination. The receptors derive from an adult in good health.

The J gene is TRBJ2-1, the V gene TRBV6-5; 10 bases match TRBD2. Trimming took 8 bases from V and 9 from J; bases not matched to a gene: 7. CDR1 and CDR2 from the germline V gene are MNHEY and SVGAGI. This CDR3 comprises 13 residues. The CDR3 DNA is TGTGCCAGCTGGCAGCGGGGGGGCGTTGAGCAGTTCTTC. Translation gives CASWQRGGVEQFF.

This clone was seen a handful of times. V gene TRBV4-3 combines with J gene TRBJ1-2; 7 nucleotides match TRBD1. V lost 3 bases to trimming and J lost 5 bases; unmatched junction nucleotides: 6. Germline assignment: CDR1 LGHNA and CDR2 YSLEER. The CDR3 has 14 residues. DNA for the CDR3: TGCGCCAGCAGCCACAGACAGGGTGGGTATGGCTACACCTTC. Amino acids: CASSHRQGGYGYTF.